Below are 18 T cell receptor beta chains sequenced from a single sample in a study of cytomegalovirus exposure and HLA in healthy donors. Primers: 60 Vbeta forward and 13 Jbeta reverse. Libraries were prepared by immunoSEQ multiplex PCR; TCRdb keeps only in-frame clonotypes and omits some of them. The profile shows roughly 120,000 clones, about 77% of them singletons. Sequencing was carried out using PBMCs. These receptors originate from a woman in her twenties or thirties in good health and CMV-seropositive.

This clone was picked up one time. The V gene is TRBV7-6, the J gene TRBJ1-1; TRBD1 matches 10 bases. V gave up 4 bases and J gave up 2 bases; unmatched junction bases: 4. Germline CDR1 is SGHVS and CDR2 is FNYEAQ. This CDR3 contains 15 residues. The CDR3 spells CASSWGQGFNTEAFF. The CDR3 DNA is TGTGCCAGCAGCTGGGGACAGGGGTTCAACACTGAAGCTTTCTTT.

This clone was observed a handful of times. The chain couples TRBV19 to TRBJ2-3; 7 bases agree with TRBD2. After removal of 5 bases from V and 2 bases from J, the junction contained 4 bases not matched to a gene. The germline CDR1 and CDR2 sequences are LNHDA and SQIVND (reference sequence). CDR3 length: 14 amino acids. The CDR3 nucleotides are TGTGCCAGTAGTCGGCGGGAGATCACAGATACGCAGTATTTT. Its protein is CASSRREITDTQYF.

Worth noting for this clone: A junction boundary mismatches the germline segment, possibly from a read error. This sequence joins TRBV12-5 and TRBJ1-2, with 7 bases that match TRBD1. Germline V gene sequence: CDR1 LGHNT, CDR2 FRNRAP. This CDR3 is 16 amino acids long. In nucleotides, the CDR3 is TGTGCTAGTGGTTTGGTACGGGAGACAGGGAATAGATCTGCCCCCTTC. This gives the protein CASGLVRETGNRSAPF.

This sequence joins TRBV10-3 and TRBJ1-1, with 8 bases aligning to TRBD1. V shed 2 bases and J 3 bases; nucleotides not matched to a gene: 5. The CDR3 runs 15 residues. The germline gives CDR1 ENHRY, CDR2 SYGVKD. The CDR3 sequence is CAISEPGGADTEAFF. DNA of the CDR3: TGTGCCATCAGTGAGCCAGGGGGCGCAGACACTGAAGCTTTCTTT.

There are a few counts of this clone. The chain links TRBV10-3 to TRBJ2-3; 10 bases are a match to TRBD2. The germline CDR1 and CDR2 sequences are ENHRY and SYGVKD. The V and J ends lost 6 bases and 0 bases, in that order; junction bases with no gene match: 12. This CDR3 is built from 18 residues. This CDR3 reads CAISLGETSGLSTDTQYF. In DNA, the CDR3 is TGTGCCATCAGCCTAGGGGAGACTAGCGGGCTTAGCACAGATACGCAGTATTTT.

CDR3 in amino acids: CASSAIVAGGKQETQYF. CDR3 DNA sequence: TGTGCCAGCAGCGCAATAGTAGCGGGGGGGAAACAAGAGACCCAGTACTTC. This chain joins TRBV9 and TRBJ2-5, with 11 positions matching TRBD2. This CDR3 spans 17 amino acids. Germline V gene lookup returns CDR1 SGDLS and CDR2 YYNGEE. V was clipped by 3 bases and J by 2 bases; unmatched bases: 9.

The chain employs TRBV10-3 and TRBJ2-1; 12 bases map to TRBD2. The trim removed 6 bases at V and 5 bases at J, leaving 2 bases unmatched. Per the germline V gene, CDR1 is ENHRY and CDR2 is SYGVKD. This CDR3 is 14 amino acids long. Written as DNA, the CDR3 is TGTGCCATCAGGCGGACTAGCGGGGACAATGAGCAGTTCTTC. This translates into CAIRRTSGDNEQFF.

The genes are TRBV2 and TRBJ1-2, with TRBD1 as a possible D gene (5 bases). Germline CDR1 is SNHLY and CDR2 is FYNNEI. V dropped 3 bases and J dropped 6 bases, with 14 bases sitting between them. The CDR3 runs 14 residues. The CDR3 DNA reads TGTGCCAGCAGTGAGACGGCAGGGCTACATGGCTACACCTTC. Encoded protein: CASSETAGLHGYTF.

V is TRBV9 and J is TRBJ2-7; D might be TRBD1 (5 bases). This CDR3 region has 15 residues. CDR1 is SGDLS and CDR2 is YYNGEE in the germline V gene. The V end was cut by 0 bases, the J end by 3 bases, with 13 bases between. DNA of the CDR3: TGTGCCAGCAGCGTAGGATTCGGACACGGCTACGAGCAGTACTTC. Its protein is CASSVGFGHGYEQYF.

The chain links TRBV6-5 to TRBJ1-1; perhaps TRBD1 as D (6 bases). The CDR3 consists of 16 residues. The V end lost 0 bases, the J end lost 4 bases, and 15 bases lay between the germline ends. CDR1 MNHEY and CDR2 SVGAGI come from the germline V gene. The CDR3 DNA reads as TGTGCCAGCAGTTACTCGACCAGTCCACAGGGCACTGAAGCTTTCTTT. Its protein is CASSYSTSPQGTEAFF.

This clone was detected only a few times. This chain joins TRBV16 and TRBJ1-1; 7 nucleotides align to TRBD1. Trimming removed 2 bases from V and 3 bases from J; junction bases left unmatched: 0. Germline V lookup: CDR1 KGHSY, CDR2 FQNENV. The CDR3 length is 13 residues. The CDR3 bases are TGTGCCAGCAGCCAAGACAGGGACACTGAAGCTTTCTTT. It encodes CASSQDRDTEAFF.

The chain employs TRBV13 and TRBJ2-7; 11 bases are shared with TRBD2. Unmatched junction bases numbered 6, after V lost 4 bases and J lost 1 base. Germline V gives CDR1 PRHDT, CDR2 FYEKMQ (reference sequence). The CDR3 contains 16 residues. In DNA form, the CDR3 reads TGTGCCAGCAGCTCGACACTAGCGGGGGCATCCTACGAGCAGTACTTC. Residues: CASSSTLAGASYEQYF.

The J gene is TRBJ2-7, the V gene TRBV5-6; D is perhaps TRBD2 (5 bases). V was trimmed by 4 bases and J by 0 bases, leaving 8 bases between them. This CDR3 region has 13 residues. Looked up from germline, CDR1 is SGHDT and CDR2 is YYEEEE. In DNA, the CDR3 is TGTGCCAGCAGCCCGGGGTCCTCCTACGAGCAGTACTTC. It yields the protein CASSPGSSYEQYF.

CDR3 amino acids: CASSSYRVVRGYTF. CDR3 in DNA: TGTGCCAGCAGCTCCTACAGGGTCGTGCGTGGCTACACCTTC. The V gene is TRBV7-9, the J gene TRBJ1-2, with TRBD1 as a possible D gene (6 bases). Germline V gives CDR1 SEHNR, CDR2 FQNEAQ (reference sequence). CDR3 size: 14 residues. With 4 bases removed from V and 7 bases from J, the gap between germline ends came to 16 bases.

Ten or more counts support this clone. The genes are TRBV5-1 and TRBJ2-5; 7 positions match TRBD1. The CDR3 has 14 amino acids. The germline V gene encodes CDR1 SGHRS and CDR2 YFSETQ. J was trimmed by 3 bases and V by 2 bases; bases with no gene match: 4. The CDR3 sequence: CASSFSQGKETQYF. In DNA, the CDR3 is TGCGCCAGCAGCTTTTCACAGGGGAAAGAGACCCAGTACTTC.

A few counts support this clone. This rearrangement joins TRBV25-1 to TRBJ1-1; 11 nucleotides agree with TRBD1. The CDR3 covers 16 residues. V trimming: 6 bases; J trimming: 4 bases; junction bases outside the gene matches: 10. Looked up from germline, CDR1 is MGHDK and CDR2 is SYGVNS. The DNA for the CDR3 is TGTGCCAGCAGGGCACCGGGACAGGGGGTTGCCACTGAAGCTTTCTTT. This gives the protein CASRAPGQGVATEAFF.

The V and J genes are TRBV2 and TRBJ1-3, with a tentative D call TRBD1 (6 bases). V shed 2 bases and J shed 3 bases, with 11 bases lying between them. CDR1 and CDR2 (germline): SNHLY, FYNNEI. This CDR3 comprises 15 residues. CDR3 sequence reads: CASSETGISGNTIYF. CDR3 DNA: TGTGCCAGCAGTGAAACAGGGATTAGTGGAAACACCATATATTTT.

V is TRBV10-1 and J is TRBJ2-3; 7 nucleotides align to TRBD1. Germline values: CDR1 WNHNN, CDR2 SYGVQD (reference sequence). This CDR3 is built from 14 residues. Trimming at V came to 6 bases and at J to 1 base, leaving 4 bases not matched to a gene. The CDR3 DNA follows: TGCGCCAGCAGCACCGGGACAGGCACAGATACGCAGTATTTT. The encoded protein is CASSTGTGTDTQYF.